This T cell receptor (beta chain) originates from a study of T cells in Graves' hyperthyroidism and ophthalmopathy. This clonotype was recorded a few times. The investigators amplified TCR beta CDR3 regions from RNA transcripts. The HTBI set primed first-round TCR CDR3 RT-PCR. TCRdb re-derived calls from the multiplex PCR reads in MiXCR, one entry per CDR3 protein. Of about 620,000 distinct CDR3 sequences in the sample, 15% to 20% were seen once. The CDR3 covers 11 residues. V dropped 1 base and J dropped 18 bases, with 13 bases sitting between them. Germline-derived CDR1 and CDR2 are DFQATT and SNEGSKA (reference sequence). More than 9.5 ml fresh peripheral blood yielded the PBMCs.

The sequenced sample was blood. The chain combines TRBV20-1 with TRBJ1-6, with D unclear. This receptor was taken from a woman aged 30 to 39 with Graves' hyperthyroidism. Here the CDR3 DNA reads TGCAGTGCTAGAGTGGCCTTACTTAACCACTTT. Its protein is CSARVALLNHF.